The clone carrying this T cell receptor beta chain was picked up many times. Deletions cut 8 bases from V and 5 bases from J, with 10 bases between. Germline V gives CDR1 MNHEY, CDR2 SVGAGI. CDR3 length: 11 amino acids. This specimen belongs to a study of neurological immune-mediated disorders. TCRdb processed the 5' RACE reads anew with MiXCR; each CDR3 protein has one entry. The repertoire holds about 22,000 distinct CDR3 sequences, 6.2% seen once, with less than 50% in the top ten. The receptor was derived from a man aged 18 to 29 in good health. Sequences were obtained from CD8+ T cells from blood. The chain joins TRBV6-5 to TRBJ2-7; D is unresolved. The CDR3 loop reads CASSTAHEQYF. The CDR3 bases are TGTGCCAGCTCAACAGCTCACGAGCAGTACTTC.